This T cell receptor beta chain was obtained from a study of metastatic and nonmetastatic thyroid tumors. At the level of the study: The comparison covered peripheral blood and tumor or nodule tissue in malignant and benign thyroid patients.

With 8 bases removed from V and 6 bases from J, the gap between germline ends came to 14 bases. Looked up from germline, CDR1 is MGHDK and CDR2 is SYGVNS. The CDR3 sequence is 13 residues long. TCRdb recomputed clones from the PCR reads via MiXCR. Of around 16,000 clones in the sample, about 12% are singletons; the top ten hold less than 20%. Until they underwent thyroid surgery, no patient had received any treatment. Findings of the study overall: The reported finding was significantly higher TCR beta diversity in malignant thyroid tumors relative to benign nodules, in blood and tumor.

This clone was detected many times. Antigen: not known. Sequencing input: tumor tissue. This receptor was taken from a female donor with papillary thyroid cancer or a benign thyroid nodule (not recorded which). Some clones in this sample may be carry-over from other donors' samples. The chain uses TRBV25-1 and TRBJ2-1, with a weak D call TRBD2 (5 bases). The CDR3 sequence: CASSRGRFNEQFF. The CDR3 bases are TGTGCCAGCTCCCGAGGGCGGTTCAATGAGCAGTTCTTC.